Shown below are 30 T cell receptor beta chains from a single sample sequenced in a study of T cells after yellow fever vaccination. TCRdb re-called the 5' RACE reads through MiXCR, storing one row per CDR3 protein. The data hold about 130,000 distinct CDR3 sequences, with roughly 9% observed a single time. The input for sequencing was CD8+ T cells sorted from PBMCs, taken on the day of the yellow fever booster vaccination. Every receptor here comes from a young man who received the YFV17D yellow fever vaccine.

This clonotype was counted only a few times. This rearrangement joins TRBV7-9 to TRBJ2-5, with D tentatively TRBD1 (5 bases). Trimming cost V 5 bases and J 3 bases, with 10 bases left between them. CDR1 and CDR2 (germline): SEHNR, FQNEAQ (reference sequence). This CDR3 contains 13 residues. The CDR3 nucleotides are TGTGCCAGCAGCCTCCCCAGGGAAGAGACCCAGTACTTC. Translation: CASSLPREETQYF.

The V and J genes are TRBV19 and TRBJ2-7; possibly TRBD1 for D (6 bases). V lost 9 bases and J lost 4, with 19 bases in between. Per germline, CDR1 LNHDA and CDR2 SQIVND (reference sequence). This CDR3 has 14 amino acids. CDR3 sequence: CASAVGDTPYEQYF. The CDR3 bases are TGTGCCAGCGCCGTAGGGGACACTCCGTACGAGCAGTACTTC.

At least ten counts were recorded for this clonotype. The chain links TRBV5-4 to TRBJ2-1; D might be TRBD1 (6 bases). This CDR3 has 13 amino acids. Trimming took off 3 bases at V and 8 bases at J, with 12 bases between the two ends. CDR1 and CDR2 (germline): SGHNT, YYREEE (reference sequence). In DNA form, the CDR3 reads TGTGCCAGCAGCTCCCCACAGGGATATGAGCAGTTCTTC. This sequence encodes CASSSPQGYEQFF.

This clonotype showed up many times. The J gene is TRBJ2-7, the V gene TRBV4-1, with D perhaps given as TRBD1 or TRBD2 (6 bases each). This CDR3 region has 14 residues. The V end was cut by 0 bases, the J end by 4 bases, with 10 bases between. Germline values: CDR1 MGHRA, CDR2 YSYEKL. Here the CDR3 DNA reads TGCGCCAGCAGCCAAGAAGGGGGGTCGTACGAGCAGTACTTC. Its protein product is CASSQEGGSYEQYF.

This clonotype was detected ten times or more. The chain recombines TRBV7-3 with TRBJ2-1, with TRBD1 as a possible D gene (6 bases). CDR3 size: 17 residues. V was cut by 2 bases and J by 8 bases, with 22 bases left in between. Per germline, CDR1 SGHTA and CDR2 FQGTGA. CDR3 residues: CASSLGPHRAAGDEQFF. As DNA, the CDR3 is TGTGCCAGCAGCTTAGGTCCCCACAGGGCGGCCGGGGATGAGCAGTTCTTC.

V gene TRBV7-3 combines with J gene TRBJ2-3, with 8 bases matching TRBD1. Germline lookup yields CDR1 SGHTA and CDR2 FQGTGA. Trimming at V came to 5 bases and at J to 6 bases, leaving 16 bases not matched to a gene. The length of the CDR3 is 17 residues. The DNA of the CDR3 is TGTGCCAGCAGCCTCTCTCCAGGGGGCGACCGGGCGGATACGCAGTATTTT. Its protein product is CASSLSPGGDRADTQYF.

This clonotype showed up many times. The V call is TRBV7-8, the J call TRBJ2-2, with 10 bases fitting TRBD2. The V gene's germline CDR1 is SGHVS and CDR2 FQNEAQ. V shed 6 bases, J shed 6 bases, and the junction held 10 bases outside the gene matches. This CDR3 region has 16 residues. The CDR3 DNA reads TGTGCCAGCAGTTATCCGGGACTAGCGTACGCCGGGGAGCTGTTTTTT. It yields the protein CASSYPGLAYAGELFF.

This clonotype was found a few times. The chain carries TRBV5-1 and TRBJ2-6; possible D gene TRBD1, 5 bases. Trimming took off 5 bases at V and 0 bases at J, with 9 bases between the two ends. CDR1 and CDR2 (germline): SGHRS, YFSETQ. This CDR3 contains 15 residues. The CDR3: CASSDDSSGANVLTF. As DNA, the CDR3 is TGCGCCAGCAGTGACGACAGCTCTGGGGCCAACGTCCTGACTTTC.

The chain links TRBV4-1 to TRBJ1-1, with D unclear. Trimming took off 1 base at V and 6 bases at J, with 9 bases between the two ends. The CDR3 has 13 residues. Germline-derived CDR1 and CDR2 are MGHRA and YSYEKL. CDR3 nucleotides: TGCGCCAGCAGCCAAGTAGGGCTAGCTGAAGCTTTCTTT. Its protein is CASSQVGLAEAFF.

This clonotype was detected only a few times. The chain recombines TRBV4-1 with TRBJ1-2; D gene uncertain. The V gene lost 7 bases and the J gene lost 6 bases, with 21 bases spanning the gap. Germline values: CDR1 MGHRA, CDR2 YSYEKL. The CDR3 is 15 residues long. The CDR3 sequence: CASNREAGSLDGYTF. The CDR3 DNA reads TGCGCCAGCAATAGAGAAGCGGGGAGTTTAGATGGCTACACCTTC.

The chain uses TRBV11-2 and TRBJ2-7, with TRBD1 identical over 7 bases. The CDR3 loop spans 14 amino acids. The germline CDR1 and CDR2 sequences are SGHAT and FQNNGV. V lost 5 bases and J lost 0; bases outside the gene matches: 4. This chain's CDR3 is CASSRQGSSYEQYV. CDR3 sequence (DNA): TGTGCCAGCAGCAGACAGGGTAGCTCCTACGAGCAGTACGTC.

In its sample, this clonotype was seen a few times. The chain links TRBV7-3 to TRBJ2-1; 7 bases agree with TRBD1. The CDR3 extends over 13 amino acids. Germline trimming cut 4 bases from V and 8 bases from J; bases unmatched to any gene: 5. Germline values: CDR1 SGHTA, CDR2 FQGTGA. The CDR3 sequence is CASSYNRGYEQFF. The CDR3 DNA is TGTGCCAGCAGCTACAACAGGGGCTATGAGCAGTTCTTC.

The chain combines TRBV25-1 with TRBJ2-1, with D possibly TRBD1 on 6 matching bases. Per the germline V gene, CDR1 is MGHDK and CDR2 is SYGVNS. This CDR3 comprises 12 residues. Trimming took 5 bases from V and 14 from J, leaving 16 bases between them. This chain's CDR3 is CASSLGAGRKFF. The CDR3 region has the DNA TGTGCCAGCAGTCTGGGGGCAGGGCGGAAGTTCTTC. The full variable domain, with the rest looked up from reference TRBV25-1 and TRBJ2-1, is EADIYQTPRYLVIGTGKKITLECSQTMGHDKMYWYQQDPGMELHLIHYSYGVNSTEKGDLSSESTVSRIRTEHFPLTLESARPSHTSQYLCASSLGAGRKFFGPGTRLTVL.

The chain combines TRBV7-3 with TRBJ2-3; D uncertain. Trimming shortened V by 1 base and J by 0 bases, and 11 bases separated the two germline ends. This CDR3 is 16 amino acids long. Germline CDR1 and CDR2: SGHTA and FQGTGA. The CDR3 is CASSLIWDSSTDTQYF. For the CDR3, the DNA is TGTGCCAGCAGCTTAATCTGGGATTCTAGCACAGATACGCAGTATTTT.

This chain joins TRBV6-5 and TRBJ1-5; maybe TRBD1 (5 bases). The CDR3 has 14 residues. V lost 6 bases, J lost 2 bases, and 11 bases lay in between. The germline gives CDR1 MNHEY, CDR2 SVGAGI. Here the CDR3 DNA reads TGTGCCAGCAGGGGATGGGGCGGCAATCAGCCCCAGCATTTT. The encoded protein is CASRGWGGNQPQHF.

This chain uses TRBV10-3 with TRBJ2-1; D may be TRBD2 (6 bases). V lost 4 bases, J lost 0 bases, and 16 bases lay in between. Per germline, CDR1 ENHRY and CDR2 SYGVKD. CDR3 length equals 17 residues. CDR3 DNA: TGTGCCATCAGTGCGCCTGAGGCGGGGAGCTCCTACAATGAGCAGTTCTTC. Translated: CAISAPEAGSSYNEQFF.

This clonotype came up a few times. The V and J genes are TRBV7-9 and TRBJ2-1, with unresolved D. Germline values: CDR1 SEHNR, CDR2 FQNEAQ (reference sequence). This CDR3 comprises 12 residues. V lost 1 base and J 5 bases, leaving 3 bases between the germline ends. The CDR3 DNA reads as TGTGCCAGCAGCTTAGAAGACAATGAGCAGTTCTTC. Protein: CASSLEDNEQFF.

This clonotype was counted a few times. The CDR3 loop reads CATSDTTGATSTDTQYF. CDR3 sequence (DNA): TGTGCCACCAGTGACACGACAGGCGCAACTAGCACAGATACGCAGTATTTT. The gene calls are TRBV24-1 and TRBJ2-3; possibly TRBD1 for D (6 bases). Germline CDR1 and CDR2: KGHDR and SFDVKD. CDR3 length: 17 amino acids. V shed 4 bases and J shed 0 bases, with 16 bases lying between them.

This clonotype has a handful of counts. The V and J genes are TRBV5-6 and TRBJ2-1, with TRBD2 identical over 11 bases. The CDR3 length is 15 residues. CDR1 and CDR2 from the germline V gene are SGHDT and YYEEEE. V trimming: 0 bases; J trimming: 8 bases; junction bases outside the gene matches: 4. CDR3 in DNA: TGTGCCAGCAGCTTGGTAGCGGGGGGGCCAGATGAGCAGTTCTTC. This codes for CASSLVAGGPDEQFF.

This clonotype has only a few counts. The chain carries TRBV12-3 or TRBV12-4 and TRBJ2-3; 11 bases agree with TRBD2. The CDR3 totals 15 residues. V was pared by 9 bases and J by 2 bases, with 7 bases of the junction left unmatched. This CDR3 is CASRLAGILTDTQYF. The DNA of the CDR3 is TGTGCCAGTCGACTAGCGGGGATCCTCACAGATACGCAGTATTTT.

The chain uses TRBV20-1 and TRBJ2-3; D is possibly TRBD2 (5 bases). The CDR3 consists of 11 residues. The germline gives CDR1 DFQATT, CDR2 SNEGSKA (reference sequence). V was cut by 3 bases and J by 7 bases, with 8 bases left in between. In DNA form, the CDR3 reads TGCAGTGCTAGGTCCGGGAATACGCAGTATTTT. It is translated as CSARSGNTQYF.

This clonotype was seen many times. J is TRBJ1-4 and V is TRBV12-3 or TRBV12-4; 9 bases line up with TRBD1. J gave up 8 bases and V 8 bases, and 12 bases lay outside the gene matches. The CDR3 length is 15 residues. Here the CDR3 reads CASVSGTGQREKLFF. The DNA of the CDR3 is TGTGCCAGCGTATCCGGGACAGGGCAGAGAGAAAAACTGTTTTTT.

This clonotype has more than one count but fewer than ten. The V gene is TRBV14, the J gene TRBJ1-2; unclear D gene. CDR3 length equals 16 residues. Trimming took off 4 bases at V and 5 bases at J, with 20 bases between the two ends. The germline V gene encodes CDR1 SGHDN and CDR2 FVKESK. The CDR3 sequence: CASSPIGHEAQYGYTF. The CDR3 nucleotides are TGTGCCAGCAGCCCAATAGGTCATGAGGCCCAATATGGCTACACCTTC.

V and J are TRBV4-1 and TRBJ2-3; D call uncertain. Germline V gene data show CDR1 as MGHRA and CDR2 as YSYEKL. The CDR3 has 11 amino acids. The CDR3 region has the DNA TGCGCATGCAGGAGCACAGATACGCAGTATTTT. Encoded protein: CACRSTDTQYF.

The chain carries TRBV29-1 and TRBJ2-3, with TRBD2 matching 9 bases. The CDR3 runs to 15 residues. Trimming cost V 1 base and J 3 bases; bases outside gene matches: 5. CDR1 is SQVTM, CDR2 ANQGSEA, per germline. CDR3 sequence: CSVEVGRGGTDTQYF. The CDR3 DNA follows: TGCAGCGTTGAAGTTGGGCGGGGGGGGACAGATACGCAGTATTTT.

The chain joins TRBV12-3 or TRBV12-4 to TRBJ2-7; D may correspond to TRBD1 or TRBD2 (7 bases each). Trimming removed 5 bases at V and 6 bases at J, with 20 bases between. CDR3 length: 15 amino acids. The CDR3 coding sequence is TGTGCCAGCAGTACCGGCCCAGGGGGGGAGGGCGAGCAGTACGTC. Protein product: CASSTGPGGEGEQYV.

A few counts support this clonotype. V is TRBV6-2 or TRBV6-3 and J is TRBJ2-5; D is unclear. The ends were cut back, 2 bases at V and 2 bases at J, with 6 bases in the middle. The V gene's germline CDR1 is MNHEY and CDR2 SVGEGT. This CDR3 has 13 amino acids. The CDR3 DNA reads TGTGCCAGCAGTTACGAGATTCAAGAGACCCAGTACTTC. This encodes CASSYEIQETQYF.

This clonotype has just a few counts. The gene calls are TRBV7-2 and TRBJ2-7, with 10 bases that match TRBD1. The ends lost 4 bases at V and 2 bases at J; junction bases unmatched: 2. CDR3 length: 14 amino acids. Germline V gene lookup returns CDR1 SGHTA and CDR2 FQGNSA. Here the CDR3 DNA reads TGTGCCAGCAGCTGGGGACAGGGGCCCTACGAGCAGTACTTC. Its protein is CASSWGQGPYEQYF.

The rearrangement joins TRBV10-3 to TRBJ1-4; no definite D call. V lost 2 bases to trimming and J lost 8 bases, with 9 bases between them. CDR1 ENHRY and CDR2 SYGVKD come from the germline V gene. This CDR3 contains 13 residues. CDR3 protein: CAISEVIDEKLFF. CDR3 DNA sequence: TGTGCCATCAGTGAGGTAATAGACGAAAAACTGTTTTTT.

A few counts support this clonotype. This chain uses TRBV7-3 with TRBJ2-3; 10 nucleotides align to TRBD2. This CDR3 region has 17 residues. V was pared by 4 bases and J by 8 bases, with 15 bases of the junction left unmatched. Germline loops: CDR1 SGHTA, CDR2 FQGTGA. For the CDR3, the DNA is TGTGCCAGCAGCTCCGTTAGCGGGGGGCCCTCCGCCGGTACGCAGTATTTT. It codes for CASSSVSGGPSAGTQYF.